These T cell receptor beta chains were read from a single sample in a study of shared clonotypes between healthy human individuals. The repertoire was sequenced with immunoSEQ multiplex PCR; TCRdb's copy has only in-frame clones and lacks some. The table records some 2.1 million clones, about 95% of them present only once. Input material: naive CD8+ T cells sorted from blood. Receptors originate from a man aged 18 to 30 in good health. Both conserved end residues are part of each CDR3. A D gene is named only where the DNA matches it firmly. Size is omitted from some rows. Given values are once, few, many or a class for expanded clones.

size	D	V	J	CDR3	DNA
few	NA	TRBV2	TRBJ2-3	CASRGDTAQYF	TGTGCCAGCAGGGGGGATACGGCGCAGTATTTT
NA	NA	TRBV6-5	TRBJ1-1	CASTRTPTGHTEAFF	TGTGCCTCAACCCGGACCCCGACCGGTCACACTGAAGCTTTCTTT
NA	NA	TRBV4-1	TRBJ1-1	CASSQDLGGMNTEAFF	TGCGCCAGCAGCCAGGACTTGGGGGGTATGAACACTGAAGCTTTCTTT
NA	NA	TRBV2	TRBJ2-2	CASSEALRLGELFF	TGTGCCAGCAGTGAAGCGCTCCGACTCGGGGAGCTGTTTTTT
NA	NA	TRBV7-9	TRBJ1-2	CASSLNSGFAHGYTF	TGTGCCAGCAGCTTAAATTCAGGGTTTGCCCATGGCTACACCTTC
once	NA	TRBV29-1	TRBJ1-1	CSGALYGDTEAFF	TGCAGCGGGGCACTCTACGGAGACACTGAAGCTTTCTTT
NA	TRBD1	TRBV10-3	TRBJ1-4	CAISESQTGSNEKLFF	TGTGCCATCAGTGAGTCACAGACAGGGTCCAATGAAAAACTGTTTTTT
NA	NA	TRBV11-2	TRBJ1-1	CASSSFTGTLNTEAFF	TGTGCCAGCAGCTCGTTTACAGGGACCTTGAACACTGAAGCTTTCTTT
NA	NA	TRBV7-9	TRBJ1-1	CASSLSPGRENTEAFF	TGTGCCAGCAGCCTATCCCCGGGCAGGGAAAACACTGAAGCTTTCTTT
NA	NA	TRBV28	TRBJ2-3	CASSFPWLGTDTQYF	TGTGCCAGCAGTTTTCCGTGGCTGGGCACAGATACGCAGTATTTT
once	TRBD2	TRBV6-6	TRBJ2-7	CASSYSGATYEQYF	TGTGCCAGCAGTTACAGCGGGGCAACCTACGAGCAGTACTTC
NA	NA	TRBV10-3	TRBJ2-1	CAISEGSSFNEQFF	TGTGCCATCAGTGAAGGGTCTAGCTTCAATGAGCAGTTCTTC
NA	TRBD1	TRBV6-5	TRBJ1-5	CASSYGTGLPQHF	TGTGCCAGCAGTTACGGGACAGGGTTACCCCAGCATTTT
NA	NA	TRBV5-8	TRBJ2-7	CASSLFGRVSYEQYF	TGTGCCAGCAGCTTATTCGGCAGAGTCTCCTACGAGCAGTACTTC
NA	NA	TRBV9	TRBJ2-1	CASSAPGLDNEQFF	TGTGCCAGCAGCGCCCCGGGACTTGACAATGAGCAGTTCTTC
NA	NA	TRBV28	TRBJ2-7	CASSFGRGEGYEQYF	TGTGCCAGCAGTTTTGGGAGGGGGGAAGGCTACGAGCAGTACTTC
once	TRBD2	TRBV27	TRBJ2-2	CASRPTVAGAGELFF	TGTGCCAGCAGACCCACCGTTGCGGGAGCCGGGGAGCTGTTTTTT
NA	NA	TRBV7-3	TRBJ2-2	CASSFGANTGELFF	TGTGCCAGCAGCTTCGGTGCGAACACCGGGGAGCTGTTTTTT
NA	TRBD2	TRBV27	TRBJ2-7	CASRLAGGSYEQYF	TGTGCCAGCAGGCTAGCGGGAGGAAGCTACGAGCAGTACTTC
few	TRBD1	TRBV9	TRBJ2-2	CASSAGTANTGELFF	TGTGCCAGCAGCGCCGGGACAGCGAACACCGGGGAGCTGTTTTTT
NA	NA	TRBV7-9	TRBJ2-1	CASSQRAGTYNEQFF	TGTGCCAGCAGCCAACGCGCAGGCACCTACAATGAGCAGTTCTTC
few	TRBD1	TRBV20-1	TRBJ1-6	CSAPTGKALHF	TGCAGTGCACCGACAGGGAAGGCCCTCCACTTT
NA	NA	TRBV4-1	TRBJ1-6	CASSHNRTESNSPLHF	TGCGCCAGCAGCCACAATAGGACAGAAAGCAATTCACCCCTCCACTTT
NA	NA	TRBV5-1	TRBJ1-5	CASSLGADNQPQHF	TGCGCCAGCAGCTTGGGGGCGGACAATCAGCCCCAGCATTTT
NA	NA	TRBV4-1	TRBJ1-4	CASSQGEHPMGEKLFF	TGCGCCAGCAGCCAAGGAGAACACCCAATGGGGGAAAAACTGTTTTTT
NA	NA	TRBV4-1	TRBJ2-1	CASSQDYGGPGFLEQFF	TGCGCCAGCAGCCAAGATTATGGGGGGCCGGGTTTTCTTGAGCAGTTCTTC
NA	NA	TRBV13	TRBJ2-2	CASSLAPRNTGELFF	TGTGCCAGCAGCTTAGCCCCCCGGAACACCGGGGAGCTGTTTTTT
NA	NA	TRBV5-4	TRBJ2-7	CASSSGTGLMEQYF	TGTGCCAGCAGCTCCGGGACCGGGCTTATGGAGCAGTACTTC
once	NA	TRBV2	TRBJ2-7	CASSEASSLWEQYF	TGTGCCAGCAGTGAAGCCTCCTCGTTATGGGAGCAGTACTTC
NA	NA	TRBV6-1	TRBJ1-1	CASSEGGGRAFF	TGTGCCAGCAGTGAGGGCGGGGGGCGAGCTTTCTTT
NA	TRBD2	TRBV5-6	TRBJ2-1	CASSAGLAGGYNEQFF	TGTGCCAGCAGCGCTGGACTAGCGGGGGGTTACAATGAGCAGTTCTTC
NA	TRBD2	TRBV6-5	TRBJ2-5	CASRPGTGGQETQYF	TGTGCCAGCAGACCCGGGACGGGAGGACAAGAGACCCAGTACTTC
NA	NA	TRBV7-9	TRBJ2-1	CASQGDFSYNEQFF	TGTGCCAGCCAGGGGGACTTCTCCTACAATGAGCAGTTCTTC
NA	TRBD1	TRBV10-3	TRBJ2-7	CAISEPPGQTTYEQYF	TGTGCCATCAGTGAGCCCCCGGGACAGACCACCTACGAGCAGTACTTC
NA	NA	TRBV28	TRBJ2-1	CASSYDTRTEQFF	TGTGCCAGCAGCTACGATACTAGAACTGAGCAGTTCTTC
NA	NA	TRBV30	TRBJ2-1	CAWSSLAWNEQFF	TGTGCCTGGAGTAGCCTAGCGTGGAATGAGCAGTTCTTC
NA	NA	TRBV6-5	TRBJ2-7	CASTLLPEQYF	TGTGCCAGCACCCTACTTCCCGAGCAGTACTTC
NA	NA	TRBV27	TRBJ2-7	CASSGTPTGEQYF	TGTGCCAGCAGCGGGACACCCACTGGCGAGCAGTACTTC
NA	NA	TRBV11-2	TRBJ2-5	CASSLVMETQYF	TGTGCCAGCAGCTTAGTTATGGAGACCCAGTACTTC
NA	TRBD1	TRBV4-1	TRBJ1-2	CASSQGQTGMRNGYTF	TGCGCCAGCAGCCAGGGACAGACAGGGATGAGGAATGGCTACACCTTC
NA	NA	TRBV20-1	TRBJ2-3	CSARRDTQYF	TGCAGTGCGCGTAGGGATACGCAGTATTTT
NA	NA	TRBV5-1	TRBJ1-5	CASSLEESETPKIYSNQPQHF	TGCGCCAGCAGCTTGGAGGAGAGTGAAACCCCCAAAATATATAGCAATCAGCCCCAGCATTTT
NA	NA	TRBV10-2	TRBJ2-7	CASSEEGPYEQYF	TGCGCCAGCAGTGAAGAGGGTCCCTACGAGCAGTACTTC
NA	TRBD2	TRBV28	TRBJ2-7	CASSPSAGGAWEQYF	TGTGCCAGCAGTCCATCTGCCGGGGGGGCTTGGGAGCAGTACTTC
NA	NA	TRBV7-9	TRBJ2-7	CASSLVSIPTSGEQYF	TGTGCCAGCAGCTTAGTCTCCATCCCTACCTCCGGCGAGCAGTACTTC
NA	NA	TRBV5-6	TRBJ1-1	CASSSGANTEAFF	TGTGCCAGCAGCTCAGGGGCGAACACTGAAGCTTTCTTT
NA	TRBD1	TRBV6-1	TRBJ1-6	CASSPQGYGSPLHF	TGTGCCAGCAGTCCACAGGGGTATGGCTCACCCCTCCACTTT
NA	TRBD2	TRBV2	TRBJ2-7	CASSVRSSGGAPYEQYF	TGTGCCAGCAGTGTACGGTCCAGCGGGGGGGCTCCCTACGAGCAGTACTTC
NA	TRBD2	TRBV27	TRBJ2-7	CASSLASGGAQEQYF	TGTGCCAGCAGTTTAGCTAGCGGGGGGGCTCAGGAGCAGTACTTC
NA	TRBD2	TRBV2	TRBJ2-3	CASSEEGTSGLDTQYF	TGTGCCAGCAGTGAAGAGGGGACTAGCGGGCTAGATACGCAGTATTTT